This record concerns one TCR beta chain sequence. Germline V gene sequence: CDR1 MGHRA, CDR2 YSYEKL. The CDR3 consists of 17 residues. Trimming pared 0 bases from V and 1 base from J, leaving 15 bases between. Per the authors' pipeline: Researchers report that nucleated cell counts were estimated from reference gene primer amplification. Data came from immunoSEQ multiplex PCR; TCRdb stores just in-frame clones and leaves some out. V and J calls plus clone size are reproduced from that table; the DNA served to infer D and trimming. The table lists 130,000 or so clones, under 85% of them singletons, with over 9% in the top ten. This sample was taken from a study of blood T cell repertoires in COVID-19. Background on the study: The United States, Italy and Spain supplied acute and convalescent COVID-19 samples. Sample material is recorded as cDNA or gDNA derived from T cells, B-cell-depleted T cells, or PBMCs.

The sequence was collected from a woman in her sixties with acute or convalescent COVID-19. The sample taken for sequencing was peripheral blood. The V gene is TRBV4-1, the J gene TRBJ1-1; tentatively, D is TRBD1 (5 bases). For the CDR3, the DNA is TGCGCCAGCAGCCAAGAATTTGTTGGGGCTCCGAACACTGAAGCTTTCTTT. Translating gives CASSQEFVGAPNTEAFF.